This T cell receptor beta chain was identified in a study of human T cells and chemical hapten exposure. This clonotype came up many times. From the RACE reads, TCRdb called clonotypes with MiXCR, one entry per CDR3 protein. In the table there are approximately 43,000 distinct CDR3 sequences, about 4.2% of which are singletons. V was clipped by 6 bases and J by 8 bases; unmatched bases: 7. The CDR3 runs 14 residues. Time point noted: patch test 1, 2 weeks after DPC sensitization. As to treatment: therapeutic diphenylcyclopropenone sensitization with weekly scalp DPC. Total RNA was isolated from whole blood that had not been fractionated.

Sequencing used whole blood, obtained in connection with sensitization to the hapten diphenylcyclopropenone (DPC). The origin of this receptor is a man over 45 with alopecia areata. Some clones in this sample may be carry-over from other donors' samples. V and J are TRBV12-3 or TRBV12-4 and TRBJ1-4, with 9 bases identical to TRBD1. CDR3 amino acids: CASRRTGVTEKLFF. The CDR3 nucleotides are TGTGCCAGCAGAAGGACAGGGGTAACGGAAAAACTGTTTTTT.